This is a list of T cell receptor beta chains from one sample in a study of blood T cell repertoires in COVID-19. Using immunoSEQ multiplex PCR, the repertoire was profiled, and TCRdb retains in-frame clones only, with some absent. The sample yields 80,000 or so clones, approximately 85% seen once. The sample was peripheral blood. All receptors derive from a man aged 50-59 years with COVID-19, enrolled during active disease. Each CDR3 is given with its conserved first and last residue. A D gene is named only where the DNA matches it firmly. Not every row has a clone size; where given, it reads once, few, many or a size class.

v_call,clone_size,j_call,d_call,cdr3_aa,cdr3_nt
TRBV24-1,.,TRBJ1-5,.,CATSDSGGQPQHF,TGTGCCACCAGTGATTCGGGTGGCCAGCCCCAGCATTTT
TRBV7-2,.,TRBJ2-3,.,CASSLGLVGDTQYF,TGTGCCAGCAGCTTAGGCCTAGTTGGAGATACGCAGTATTTT
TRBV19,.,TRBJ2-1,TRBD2,CASNPLAGAIRPYNEQFF,TGTGCCAGTAATCCTCTAGCGGGAGCAATCAGACCCTACAATGAGCAGTTCTTC
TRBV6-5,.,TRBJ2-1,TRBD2,CASIGSGREWNEQFF,TGTGCCAGCATCGGTAGCGGGAGAGAGTGGAATGAGCAGTTCTTC
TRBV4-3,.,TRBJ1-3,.,CASSQAGAGNTIYF,TGCGCCAGCAGCCAAGCGGGGGCTGGAAACACCATATATTTT
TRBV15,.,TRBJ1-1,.,CATSTQANTEAFF,TGTGCCACCAGCACACAGGCAAACACTGAAGCTTTCTTT
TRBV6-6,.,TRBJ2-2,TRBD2,CASSRGDAGIPYTGELFF,TGTGCCAGCAGTCGGGGGGACGCGGGGATTCCGTACACCGGGGAGCTGTTTTTT
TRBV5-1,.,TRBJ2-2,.,CASSLQAGNTGELFF,TGCGCCAGCAGCTTGCAAGCGGGGAACACCGGGGAGCTGTTTTTT
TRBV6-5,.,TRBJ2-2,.,CASRQGDLDTGELFF,TGTGCCAGCAGACAGGGTGATTTGGACACCGGGGAGCTGTTTTTT
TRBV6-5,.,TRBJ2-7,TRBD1,CASSIRTGVEQYF,TGTGCCAGCAGTATCCGGACAGGGGTTGAGCAGTACTTC
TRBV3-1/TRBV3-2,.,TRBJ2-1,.,CASSQDSLRGRTGEQFF,TGTGCCAGCAGCCAAGATTCGCTCCGGGGGAGGACCGGTGAGCAGTTCTTC
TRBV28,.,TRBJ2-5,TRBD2,CASSLFGTGLVGETQYF,TGTGCCAGCAGTTTGTTCGGGACCGGACTAGTGGGGGAGACCCAGTACTTC
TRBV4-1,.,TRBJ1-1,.,CASSLRDLRGNTEAFF,TGCGCCAGCAGCCTTCGGGACCTGCGGGGGAACACTGAAGCTTTCTTT
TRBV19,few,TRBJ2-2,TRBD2,CASSTLAAQQWGELFF,TGTGCCAGTAGTACACTAGCGGCCCAGCAGTGGGGGGAGCTGTTTTTT
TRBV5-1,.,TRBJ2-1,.,CASSRDNSYNEQFF,TGCGCCAGCAGCCGGGACAACTCCTACAATGAGCAGTTCTTC
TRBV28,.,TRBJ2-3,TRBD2,CASSSPSTSGSIRGPSTDTQYF,TGTGCCAGCAGTTCCCCATCGACTAGCGGGTCCATAAGGGGTCCTAGCACAGATACGCAGTATTTT
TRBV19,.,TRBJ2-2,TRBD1,CASSPRQGNTGELFF,TGTGCCAGTAGTCCAAGACAGGGAAACACCGGGGAGCTGTTTTTT
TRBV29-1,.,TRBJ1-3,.,CSATNWGAGNTIYF,TGCAGCGCCACAAATTGGGGGGCTGGAAACACCATATATTTT
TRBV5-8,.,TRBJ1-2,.,CASSPRSDGYTF,TGTGCCAGCAGCCCCCGTTCAGATGGCTACACCTTC
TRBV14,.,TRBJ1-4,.,CASSQVTGGWTNEKLFF,TGTGCCAGCAGCCAAGTGACAGGTGGATGGACTAATGAAAAACTGTTTTTT
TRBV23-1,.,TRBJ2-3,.,CVECGWGDTQYF,TGCGTCGAGTGCGGGTGGGGAGATACGCAGTATTTT
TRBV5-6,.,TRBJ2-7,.,CASSLSGSPYEQYF,TGTGCCAGCAGCTTGTCGGGTTCACCCTACGAGCAGTACTTC
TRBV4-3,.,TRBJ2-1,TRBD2,CASSPRTSVNEQFF,TGCGCCAGCAGCCCCCGGACTAGCGTGAATGAGCAGTTCTTC
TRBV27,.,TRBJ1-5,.,CASSLSFGGQPQHF,TGTGCCAGCAGTTTATCGTTCGGGGGACAGCCCCAGCATTTT
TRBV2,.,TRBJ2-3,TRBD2,CASSEALAGGGDTQYF,TGTGCCAGCAGTGAAGCGCTAGCGGGAGGAGGGGATACGCAGTATTTT
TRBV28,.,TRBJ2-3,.,CASSDTKQGLKDTQYF,TGTGCCAGCAGCGACACAAAACAGGGTCTTAAAGATACGCAGTATTTT
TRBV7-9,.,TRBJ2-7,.,CASSLNSGSYEQYF,TGTGCCAGCAGCCTGAACAGTGGGTCCTACGAGCAGTACTTC
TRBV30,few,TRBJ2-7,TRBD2,CAWGLAGGPYEQYF,TGTGCCTGGGGACTAGCGGGAGGGCCCTACGAGCAGTACTTC
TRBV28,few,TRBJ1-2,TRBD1,CASSPMGQGISYGYTF,TGTGCCAGCAGCCCCATGGGACAGGGAATTAGCTATGGCTACACCTTC
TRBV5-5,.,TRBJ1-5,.,CASSLSIGGNQPQHF,TGTGCCAGCAGCTTGAGCATCGGTGGCAATCAGCCCCAGCATTTT
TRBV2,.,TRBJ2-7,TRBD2,CASKLAGDEQYF,TGTGCCAGCAAACTAGCGGGGGACGAGCAGTACTTC
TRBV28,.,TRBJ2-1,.,CASSPPQGSYNEQFF,TGTGCCAGCAGTCCACCCCAGGGGTCCTACAATGAGCAGTTCTTC
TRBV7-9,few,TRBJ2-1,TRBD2,CASSQSGAGGPSSYNEQFF,TGTGCCAGCAGCCAGTCCGGGGCGGGAGGCCCGAGCTCCTACAATGAGCAGTTCTTC
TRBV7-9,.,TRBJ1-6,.,CASSFISSYNSPLHF,TGTGCCAGCAGCTTCATTAGCTCCTATAATTCACCCCTCCACTTT
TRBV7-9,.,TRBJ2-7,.,CASSFTGYEQYF,TGTGCCAGCAGCTTTACAGGCTACGAGCAGTACTTC
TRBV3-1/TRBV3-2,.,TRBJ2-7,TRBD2,CASSLSGNLYEQYF,TGTGCCAGCAGCCTTAGCGGGAATCTCTACGAGCAGTACTTC
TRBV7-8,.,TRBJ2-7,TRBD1,CASSRPGQRSYEQYF,TGTGCCAGCAGCCGTCCGGGACAGAGATCCTACGAGCAGTACTTC
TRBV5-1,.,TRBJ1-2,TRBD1,CASAIQGENYGYTF,TGCGCCAGCGCAATACAGGGGGAGAACTATGGCTACACCTTC
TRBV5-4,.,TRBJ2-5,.,CASSYPPGETQYF,TGTGCCAGCAGCTACCCCCCGGGGGAGACCCAGTACTTC
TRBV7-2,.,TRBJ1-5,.,CASSLASGAGQPQHF,TGTGCCAGCAGCTTAGCCTCAGGGGCAGGTCAGCCCCAGCATTTT
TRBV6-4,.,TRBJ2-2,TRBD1,CASRRQGADTGELFF,TGTGCCAGCAGAAGACAGGGGGCGGACACCGGGGAGCTGTTTTTT